This TCR beta chain comes out of a study of blood T cells in healthy people across ages. Study-wide points: Across samples, TCR beta diversity tracked strongly with naive T cell percentage.

Regarding this clonotype: Its target is unknown.

The CDR3 extends over 15 amino acids. With 0 bases removed from V and 2 bases from J, the gap between germline ends came to 11 bases. CDR1 MNHNS and CDR2 SASEGT come from the germline V gene. Together with a sample-barcoded 5' primer, a J-beta primer mix was included in a second PCR lasting about 7 to 11 cycles. MiXCR was run by TCRdb on the 5' RACE reads, yielding one entry per CDR3 protein. The repertoire has about 1.5 million distinct CDR3 sequences, under 55% of them found once; the top ten carry around 4%. Source material: blood. The TCR originated in a woman aged 18-29 years in good health. The rearrangement links TRBV6-1 to TRBJ2-7; D perhaps matches TRBD1 (5 bases). The CDR3 DNA sequence: TGTGCCAGCAGTGAAGCGCCCAGGGCCACCTACGAGCAGTACTTC. Its protein product is CASSEAPRATYEQYF.